What follows are 18 T cell receptor beta chains derived from one specimen sequenced in a study of long-term antiretroviral therapy in people with HIV. An immunoSEQ assay, version v3.0, was performed at survey level. Assay: immunoSEQ multiplex PCR; the TCRdb copy retains only in-frame clones and omits some. Among about 38,000 clones, around 80% were seen once, and the ten largest hold over 5%. Here the sequenced sample was unsorted PBMCs, taken 1.5 years after starting antiretroviral therapy. The receptors originated from a man between 18 and 29 years old with HIV.

The chain couples TRBV10-2 to TRBJ1-4, with D unclear. Per germline, CDR1 WSHSY and CDR2 SAAADI. This CDR3 contains 16 residues. V gave up 3 bases and J gave up 8 bases, with 19 bases separating them. The CDR3: CASSDLPGSGREKLFF. The DNA of the CDR3 is TGCGCCAGCAGTGACTTACCGGGAAGCGGACGAGAAAAACTGTTTTTT.

This clone was seen only a few times. In the same sample, other DNA sequences code for this CDR3. The rearrangement joins TRBV5-6 to TRBJ2-7; D remains ambiguous. The germline CDR1 and CDR2 sequences are SGHDT and YYEEEE. Trimming left V 2 bases short and J 5 bases short, with 8 bases between. CDR3 length: 12 amino acids. The CDR3 protein is CASSFGTHEQYF. In nucleotides, the CDR3 is TGTGCCAGCAGCTTTGGAACCCACGAGCAGTACTTC.

This sequence joins TRBV6-5 and TRBJ2-1; D unresolved. Trimming cost V 4 bases and J 1 base, with 11 bases left between them. CDR3 length: 15 amino acids. The germline CDR1 and CDR2 sequences are MNHEY and SVGAGI. Here the CDR3 DNA reads TGTGCCAGCAGTTTTCTAGATGGGTCCTACAATGAGCAGTTCTTC. It codes for CASSFLDGSYNEQFF.

The chain joins TRBV7-9 to TRBJ2-1, with 7 bases fitting TRBD2. V was clipped by 5 bases and J by 0 bases; unmatched bases: 4. The CDR3 has 15 amino acids. Germline V gene lookup returns CDR1 SEHNR and CDR2 FQNEAQ (reference sequence). CDR3 sequence: CASSRGLGSYNEQFF. The CDR3 coding sequence is TGTGCCAGCAGCAGAGGACTAGGCTCCTACAATGAGCAGTTCTTC. Full variable domain (rest looked up from reference TRBV7-9 and TRBJ2-1): DTGVSQNPRHKITKRGQNVTFRCDPISEHNRLYWYRQTLGQGPEFLTYFQNEAQLEKSRLLSDRFSAERPKGSFSTLEIQRTEQGDSAMYLCASSRGLGSYNEQFFGPGTRLTVL.

The CDR3 DNA reads TGTGCCAGCAGGAGCGGCAGCTCTGGGGCCAACGTCCTGACTTTC. Translated, it gives CASRSGSSGANVLTF. This chain joins TRBV6-5 and TRBJ2-6, with a tentative D call TRBD2 (5 bases). This CDR3 spans 15 amino acids. Germline V gives CDR1 MNHEY, CDR2 SVGAGI. The V gene lost 6 bases and the J gene lost 0 bases, with 9 bases spanning the gap.

The chain recombines TRBV18 with TRBJ1-3; 7 bases line up with TRBD1. The CDR3 totals 17 residues. Germline loops: CDR1 KGHSH, CDR2 LQKENI. Germline trimming cut 4 bases from V and 1 base from J; bases unmatched to any gene: 10. The DNA for the CDR3 is TGTGCCAGCTCACTCGGACAGGCTCGCGGGTCTGGAAACACCATATATTTT. It encodes CASSLGQARGSGNTIYF.

This chain uses TRBV7-9 with TRBJ2-1; D gene unclear. Germline V CDR1 and CDR2: SEHNR, FQNEAQ (reference sequence). V dropped 5 bases and J dropped 4 bases, with 15 bases sitting between them. The CDR3 runs 15 residues. The CDR3 loop is CASSPRSGPYNEQFF. DNA for the CDR3: TGTGCCAGCAGCCCCCGTTCCGGGCCATACAATGAGCAGTTCTTC.

This chain connects TRBV5-6 to TRBJ2-7; D uncertain. The CDR3 runs 15 residues. V was cut by 8 bases and J by 1 base, with 19 bases left in between. Per the germline V gene, CDR1 is SGHDT and CDR2 is YYEEEE. CDR3 in DNA: TGTGCCAGGTTATCCTTGGGTACACGGTCCTACGAGCAGTACTTC. Translation: CARLSLGTRSYEQYF.

This chain joins TRBV5-6 and TRBJ2-7; D remains unclear. The CDR3 is 13 residues long. Germline lookup yields CDR1 SGHDT and CDR2 YYEEEE. Trimming took off 0 bases at V and 2 bases at J, with 6 bases between the two ends. The CDR3 region is CASSLAQTYEQYF. CDR3 DNA sequence: TGTGCCAGCAGCTTGGCCCAGACCTACGAGCAGTACTTC.

The rearrangement joins TRBV4-3 to TRBJ2-1; a possible D gene is TRBD2 (7 bases). CDR3 length equals 16 residues. Germline CDR1 LGHNA, CDR2 YSLEER. V was shortened by 4 bases and J by 3 bases, with 16 bases between the two germline ends. As DNA, the CDR3 is TGCGCCAGCAGCCCCGACTGGGAGGGGGACTACAATGAGCAGTTCTTC. Translation: CASSPDWEGDYNEQFF.

The chain has TRBV28 and TRBJ1-4; no definite D call. Germline CDR1 is MDHEN and CDR2 is SYDVKM. This CDR3 is built from 15 residues. The V and J ends lost 5 bases and 2 bases respectively, with 12 bases between them. In DNA, the CDR3 is TGTGCCAGCAGTCCCACCGGGGTGACTAATGAAAAACTGTTTTTT. Protein: CASSPTGVTNEKLFF.

V is TRBV29-1 and J is TRBJ1-2; D gene unclear. The V end lost 0 bases, the J end lost 1 base, and 9 bases lay between the germline ends. CDR3 length: 14 residues. Germline CDR1 and CDR2: SQVTM and ANQGSEA. CDR3: CSVEDQDLNYGYTF. The CDR3 DNA reads TGCAGCGTTGAAGATCAAGATCTTAACTATGGCTACACCTTC.

The CDR3 here is CASSTSGSFYEQYF. The CDR3 DNA follows: TGTGCCAGCAGCACTAGCGGGAGTTTTTACGAGCAGTACTTC. The J gene is TRBJ2-7, the V gene TRBV6-5; 11 nucleotides match TRBD2. J was trimmed by 4 bases and V by 6 bases; bases with no gene match: 5. CDR3 length: 14 amino acids. Germline V gene lookup returns CDR1 MNHEY and CDR2 SVGAGI.

The CDR3 DNA reads as TGTGCCAGCAGACGGACTAGCGGTAGCACAGATACGCAGTATTTT. Translation: CASRRTSGSTDTQYF. The chain uses TRBV2 and TRBJ2-3; 10 bases line up with TRBD2. This CDR3 comprises 15 residues. V shed 6 bases and J 0 bases; nucleotides not matched to a gene: 3. Per the germline V gene, CDR1 is SNHLY and CDR2 is FYNNEI.

V is TRBV6-6 and J is TRBJ1-2; 10 positions match TRBD1. CDR1 and CDR2 (germline): MNHNY, SVGAGI (reference sequence). After removal of 10 bases from V and 4 bases from J, the junction contained 9 bases not matched to a gene. The CDR3 is 14 residues long. DNA for the CDR3: TGTGCCACTACCCCCGGGACAGGGGCCTATGGCTACACCTTC. Translation gives CATTPGTGAYGYTF.

DNA of the CDR3: TGTGCCAGCAGTTACTCTCCCACTGAAGCTTTCTTT. Translating it yields CASSYSPTEAFF. The chain uses TRBV6-6 and TRBJ1-1, with no clear D. The CDR3 has 12 amino acids. The germline V gene has CDR1 MNHNY and CDR2 SVGAGI (reference sequence). V was trimmed by 0 bases and J by 4 bases, leaving 3 bases between them.

V and J are TRBV19 and TRBJ2-7; 7 bases line up with TRBD2. Trimming at V came to 5 bases and at J to 5 bases, leaving 15 bases not matched to a gene. This CDR3 region has 16 residues. Germline values: CDR1 LNHDA, CDR2 SQIVND (reference sequence). In DNA form, the CDR3 reads TGTGCCAGTAGTCCCGGGGGACGGCTGAGCGGGAACGAGCAGTACTTC. It codes for CASSPGGRLSGNEQYF.

This clone was seen more than once but under ten times. The chain joins TRBV27 to TRBJ2-7; 7 bases align to TRBD1. Trimming took 3 bases from V and 3 from J; bases not matched to a gene: 5. Germline values: CDR1 MNHEY, CDR2 SMNVEV (reference sequence). The CDR3 sequence is 14 residues long. CDR3 region: CASSLGQGVYEQYF. CDR3 nucleotides: TGTGCCAGCAGTTTGGGGCAGGGGGTCTACGAGCAGTACTTC.